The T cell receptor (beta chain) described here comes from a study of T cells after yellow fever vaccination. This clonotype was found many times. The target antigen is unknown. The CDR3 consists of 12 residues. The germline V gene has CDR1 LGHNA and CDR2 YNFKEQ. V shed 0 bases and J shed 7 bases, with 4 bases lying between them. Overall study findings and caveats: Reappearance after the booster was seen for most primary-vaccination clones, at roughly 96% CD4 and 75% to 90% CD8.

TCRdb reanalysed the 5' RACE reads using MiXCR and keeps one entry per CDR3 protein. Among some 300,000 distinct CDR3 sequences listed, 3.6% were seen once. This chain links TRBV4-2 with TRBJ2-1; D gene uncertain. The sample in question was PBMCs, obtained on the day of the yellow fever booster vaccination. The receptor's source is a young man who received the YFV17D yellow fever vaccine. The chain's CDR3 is CASSQEGNEQFF. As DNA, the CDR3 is TGTGCCAGCAGCCAAGAGGGGAATGAGCAGTTCTTC.